This T cell receptor (beta chain) emerged from a study of blood T cells in healthy people across ages. Using a J-beta primer mix together with a sample-barcoded 5' primer, a second PCR was run for roughly 7 to 12 cycles. TCRdb re-called the 5' RACE reads with MiXCR, one entry per CDR3 protein. Here the sample spans fewer than 1,200,000 distinct CDR3 sequences, about 25% being singletons. This clonotype showed up just a few times. This same sample was also taken into another study, of T cells of mothers and their children.

The sample comprised blood. The TCR originated in a girl aged 2 to 10 in good health.

CDR3 loop: CASSLGTLEETQYF. The CDR3 DNA follows: TGTGCCAGCAGCCTCGGGACATTAGAAGAGACCCAGTACTTC. The chain carries TRBV4-2 and TRBJ2-5; TRBD1 is a possible D gene (6 bases). This CDR3 has 14 amino acids. With 4 bases removed from V and 3 bases from J, the gap between germline ends came to 12 bases. Germline CDR1 LGHNA, CDR2 YNFKEQ.